These 28 T cell receptor beta chains came from one sample sequenced in a study of PD-1 blockade in classical Hodgkin lymphoma. Time point specified: cycle 4 day 1 (C4D1), after 6 weeks of nivolumab. Patients all relapsed after autologous stem cell transplantation, and there was variation in brentuximab vedotin exposure. Sequencing used immunoSEQ multiplex PCR; TCRdb keeps in-frame clones, though not all of them. The table shows roughly 100,000 clones, with approximately 78% occurring only once. The source was peripheral blood mononuclear cells (PBMCs), collected before the fourth cycle of nivolumab. The source of these receptors is a human donor with classical Hodgkin lymphoma.

For this clone: At the DNA level, this CDR3 is encoded by other sequences in the same sample as well. The rearrangement uses TRBV15 and TRBJ2-5; tentatively, D is TRBD2 (6 bases). This CDR3 has 14 amino acids. Trimming removed 3 bases at V and 1 base at J, with 9 bases between. Germline CDR1 and CDR2: LNHNV and YYDKDF (reference sequence). This CDR3 is CATSREGLQETQYF. CDR3 bases: TGTGCCACCAGCAGGGAGGGACTCCAAGAGACCCAGTACTTC.

As for this clone: Other DNA sequences in the same sample also yield this CDR3. In DNA form, the CDR3 reads TGTGCCAGCAGTTTGCAGGGCTCCCCGGGCGAGCAGTACTTC. It specifies CASSLQGSPGEQYF. J is TRBJ2-7 and V is TRBV6-5; a possible D gene is TRBD1 (5 bases). V dropped 4 bases and J dropped 6 bases, with 16 bases sitting between them. The CDR3 extends over 14 amino acids. CDR1 and CDR2 from the germline V gene are MNHEY and SVGAGI.

V usage is TRBV28 and J usage is TRBJ2-5; TRBD2 is a possible D gene (6 bases). Germline CDR1 is MDHEN and CDR2 is SYDVKM. The CDR3 length is 13 residues. V was clipped by 6 bases and J by 8 bases, with 16 bases between them. This CDR3 reads CASSPGTGTTQYF. The CDR3 region has the DNA TGTGCCAGCAGCCCCGGGACTGGGACTACCCAGTACTTC.

This rearrangement joins TRBV5-4 to TRBJ2-7, with D uncertain. CDR1 and CDR2 from the germline V gene are SGHNT and YYREEE (reference sequence). Between the trimmed V and J ends, which lost 4 bases and 0 bases, there was a span of 14 bases. This CDR3 contains 15 residues. CDR3 protein: CASSSFKSLSYEQYF. For the CDR3, the DNA is TGTGCCAGCAGCAGCTTCAAATCCCTCTCCTACGAGCAGTACTTC.

This rearrangement joins TRBV18 to TRBJ2-7; 12 bases line up with TRBD1. Germline V lookup: CDR1 KGHSH, CDR2 LQKENI. V shed 3 bases and J 7 bases; nucleotides not matched to a gene: 4. The CDR3 totals 14 residues. The chain's CDR3 is CASSPWDRGREQYF. DNA of the CDR3: TGTGCCAGCTCACCCTGGGACAGGGGGCGTGAGCAGTACTTC.

The genes are TRBV4-1 and TRBJ1-4; D ambiguous. Germline CDR1 reads MGHRA; CDR2 reads YSYEKL. The CDR3 loop spans 16 amino acids. V lost 1 base and J lost 0, with 9 bases in between. DNA for the CDR3: TGCGCCAGCAGCCAAGCCCCCGGGGCAACTAATGAAAAACTGTTTTTT. It encodes CASSQAPGATNEKLFF.

V and J are TRBV6-5 and TRBJ1-4; weak D call: TRBD1 (6 bases). V lost 2 bases and J 8 bases, leaving 12 bases between the germline ends. CDR1 is MNHEY and CDR2 is SVGAGI in the germline V gene. The CDR3 is made up of 14 amino acids. In DNA form, the CDR3 reads TGTGCCAGCAGTTACACAGGGACCAAAGAAAAACTGTTTTTT. It encodes CASSYTGTKEKLFF.

This clone was recorded only once. The rearrangement links TRBV5-4 to TRBJ2-3; 16 nucleotides line up with TRBD2. Germline V gene data show CDR1 as SGHNT and CDR2 as YYREEE (reference sequence). V was pared by 3 bases and J by 4 bases, with 2 bases of the junction left unmatched. The CDR3 is made up of 16 amino acids. The CDR3 reads CASSSGLAGGADTQYF. Here the CDR3 DNA reads TGTGCCAGCAGCTCGGGACTAGCGGGGGGGGCAGATACGCAGTATTTT.

CDR3: CASSLRTIGVQPQHF. CDR3 DNA sequence: TGTGCCAGCAGCCTTCGGACCATCGGGGTGCAGCCCCAGCATTTT. V and J are TRBV5-6 and TRBJ1-5; D not resolved. V was clipped by 4 bases and J by 7 bases, with 18 bases between them. CDR3 length equals 15 residues. Germline CDR1 SGHDT, CDR2 YYEEEE.

Worth noting for this clone: The sample has other DNA sequences that encode this CDR3 too. The CDR3, as DNA: TGTGCCAGTAGTATAGATCTTGGCTATGGCTACACCTTC. Protein sequence: CASSIDLGYGYTF. The chain is built from TRBV19 and TRBJ1-2; D ambiguous. CDR1 and CDR2 (germline): LNHDA, SQIVND (reference sequence). The V end was cut by 0 bases, the J end by 4 bases, with 6 bases between. This CDR3 is 13 amino acids long.

The chain recombines TRBV10-3 with TRBJ2-7; D remains unclear. The CDR3 is 14 residues long. V was pared by 3 bases and J by 2 bases, with 11 bases between. Germline V lookup: CDR1 ENHRY, CDR2 SYGVKD. Here the CDR3 reads CAISESITTYEQYF. Written as DNA, the CDR3 is TGTGCCATCAGTGAAAGTATAACCACCTACGAGCAGTACTTC.

This chain uses TRBV19 with TRBJ1-2; possibly TRBD1 for D (5 bases). Germline CDR1 is LNHDA and CDR2 is SQIVND (reference sequence). V was cut by 4 bases and J by 2 bases, with 14 bases left in between. The CDR3 has 15 residues. The CDR3 bases are TGTGCCAGTAGTACAAGGCTCCGGGGGAACTATGGCTACACCTTC. Translation gives CASSTRLRGNYGYTF.

V and J are TRBV29-1 and TRBJ1-2, with a tentative D call TRBD1 (5 bases). CDR3 size: 13 residues. Trimming took 4 bases from V and 2 from J, leaving 11 bases between them. Germline V lookup: CDR1 SQVTM, CDR2 ANQGSEA. The CDR3 is CSVGEGPNYGYTF. Written as DNA, the CDR3 is TGCAGCGTTGGGGAGGGACCCAACTATGGCTACACCTTC.

The V and J genes are TRBV11-2 and TRBJ1-2, with a possible D match to TRBD1 (5 bases). The CDR3 loop spans 15 amino acids. CDR1 is SGHAT and CDR2 is FQNNGV in the germline V gene. V lost 3 bases and J lost 2, with 13 bases in between. The CDR3 DNA reads as TGTGCCAGCAGCTTTCAAGCGGGACTCAACTATGGCTACACCTTC. Amino acid sequence: CASSFQAGLNYGYTF.

The table lists this clone with a few counts. The chain links TRBV5-8 to TRBJ2-1, with D maybe TRBD2 (5 bases). The germline gives CDR1 SGHTS, CDR2 YDEGEE. This CDR3 region has 14 residues. V was cut by 5 bases and J by 9 bases, with 18 bases left in between. CDR3 sequence: CASRRIDGRGEQFF. DNA for the CDR3: TGTGCCAGCAGGAGGATAGACGGTCGGGGTGAGCAGTTCTTC.

The gene calls are TRBV19 and TRBJ1-5; D gene ambiguous. V lost 5 bases and J 2 bases, leaving 10 bases between the germline ends. Germline loops: CDR1 LNHDA, CDR2 SQIVND (reference sequence). The CDR3 has 14 amino acids. CDR3: CASSLGWRNQPQHF. DNA of the CDR3: TGTGCCAGTAGTCTGGGCTGGCGCAATCAGCCCCAGCATTTT.

The chain joins TRBV19 to TRBJ1-2; 12 bases align to TRBD1. The CDR3 extends over 16 amino acids. The germline gives CDR1 LNHDA, CDR2 SQIVND (reference sequence). V lost 4 bases, J lost 4 bases, and 7 bases stayed unmatched. In DNA, the CDR3 is TGTGCCAGTAGTAACCGTGGGACAGGGGGCTTCTATGGCTACACCTTC. Translating it yields CASSNRGTGGFYGYTF.

V is TRBV10-3 and J is TRBJ1-3, with 10 bases identical to TRBD1. The V gene's germline CDR1 is ENHRY and CDR2 SYGVKD. The V segment lost 6 bases and the J segment 0 bases; nucleotides outside the gene matches: 11. The CDR3 length is 18 residues. CDR3 nucleotide sequence: TGTGCCATCAGCTCATCCGGGACAGGGGTTATCTCTGGAAACACCATATATTTT. Amino acids: CAISSSGTGVISGNTIYF.

This clone has a handful of counts. The CDR3 DNA is TGTGCCATCAGCGGCGGGTTGCCCTACGAGCAGTACTTC. Amino acid sequence: CAISGGLPYEQYF. The chain employs TRBV10-3 and TRBJ2-7; D might be TRBD2 (5 bases). The CDR3 is made up of 13 amino acids. The germline V gene encodes CDR1 ENHRY and CDR2 SYGVKD. Trimming cost V 6 bases and J 2 bases, with 11 bases left between them.

This sequence joins TRBV28 and TRBJ2-7; unclear D gene. The CDR3 spans 17 residues. V was shortened by 2 bases and J by 2 bases, with 19 bases between the two germline ends. The V gene's germline CDR1 is MDHEN and CDR2 SYDVKM. The CDR3: CASSLLGSLQITYEQYF. For the CDR3, the DNA is TGTGCCAGCAGTTTACTGGGGTCTCTCCAAATAACCTACGAGCAGTACTTC.

The rearrangement links TRBV6-1 to TRBJ2-5, with a possible D match to TRBD2 (5 bases). This CDR3 is built from 14 residues. CDR1 is MNHNS and CDR2 is SASEGT in the germline V gene. V was cut by 4 bases and J by 5 bases, with 14 bases left in between. CDR3 DNA: TGTGCCAGCAGTGTCCGGGTTTCGGGGGAGACCCAGTACTTC. This encodes CASSVRVSGETQYF.

This clone was found once. J is TRBJ1-6 and V is TRBV10-3; TRBD1 matches at 9 bases. V shed 0 bases and J 6 bases; nucleotides not matched to a gene: 3. The CDR3 contains 16 residues. The germline CDR1 and CDR2 sequences are ENHRY and SYGVKD. The CDR3 here is CAISESGQGSNSPLHF. The CDR3 DNA sequence: TGTGCCATCAGTGAGTCTGGACAGGGGAGTAATTCACCCCTCCACTTT.

The rearrangement joins TRBV6-6 to TRBJ1-2, with TRBD1 as a possible D gene (5 bases). The CDR3 runs 13 residues. Germline CDR1 MNHNY, CDR2 SVGAGI (reference sequence). V shed 7 bases and J shed 3 bases, with 12 bases lying between them. CDR3 residues: CASIPGGYYGYTF. The CDR3 bases are TGTGCCAGCATCCCCGGGGGGTACTATGGCTACACCTTC.

CDR3 sequence reads: CASSQSGTDYGYTF. The CDR3 nucleotides read TGTGCCAGCTCACAATCCGGGACAGACTATGGCTACACCTTC. V and J are TRBV18 and TRBJ1-2; TRBD1 matches at 7 bases. Per the germline V gene, CDR1 is KGHSH and CDR2 is LQKENI. V was clipped by 4 bases and J by 3 bases; unmatched bases: 5. The CDR3 sequence is 14 residues long. Variable domain in full (rest from reference TRBV18 and TRBJ1-2): NAGVMQNPRHLVRRRGQEARLRCSPMKGHSHVYWYRQLPEEGLKFMVYLQKENIIDESGMPKERFSAEFPKEGPSILRIQQVVRGDSAAYFCASSQSGTDYGYTFGSGTRLTVV.

J is TRBJ2-3 and V is TRBV28; 13 bases match TRBD2. Germline V gives CDR1 MDHEN, CDR2 SYDVKM. The CDR3 runs 19 residues. V shed 5 bases, J shed 1 base, and the junction held 12 bases outside the gene matches. CDR3 nucleotides: TGTGCCAGCAGTGGGACTAGCGGGACTAAGAGAATACGCACAGATACGCAGTATTTT. It codes for CASSGTSGTKRIRTDTQYF. Drawing the rest from reference TRBV28 and TRBJ2-3, the complete variable domain is DVKVTQSSRYLVKRTGEKVFLECVQDMDHENMFWYRQDPGLGLRLIYFSYDVKMKEKGDIPEGYSVSREKKERFSLILESASTNQTSMYLCASSGTSGTKRIRTDTQYFGPGTRLTVL.

The chain employs TRBV5-4 and TRBJ1-2; D is unclear. Trimming took off 4 bases at V and 3 bases at J, with 13 bases between the two ends. The CDR3 sequence is 14 residues long. Germline CDR1 reads SGHNT; CDR2 reads YYREEE (reference sequence). The CDR3 protein is CASSSQATHYGYTF. The CDR3, as DNA: TGTGCCAGCAGCAGCCAGGCTACCCACTATGGCTACACCTTC.

The chain combines TRBV5-1 with TRBJ2-3; 15 nucleotides line up with TRBD2. This CDR3 has 17 residues. Germline CDR1 is SGHRS and CDR2 is YFSETQ. Unmatched junction bases numbered 10, after V lost 2 bases and J lost 9 bases. CDR3 in amino acids: CASSLGTSGGPEGTQYF. CDR3 coding DNA: TGCGCCAGCAGCTTAGGGACTAGCGGGGGGCCGGAAGGAACGCAGTATTTT. Complete variable domain (other parts from reference TRBV5-1 and TRBJ2-3): KAGVTQTPRYLIKTRGQQVTLSCSPISGHRSVSWYQQTPGQGLQFLFEYFSETQRNKGNFPGRFSGRQFSNSRSEMNVSTLELGDSALYLCASSLGTSGGPEGTQYFGPGTRLTVL.

This chain uses TRBV5-4 with TRBJ1-2; 8 nucleotides line up with TRBD1. In germline, CDR1 is SGHNT, CDR2 YYREEE (reference sequence). With 7 bases clipped from V and 4 bases from J, the junction kept 9 bases outside the gene matches. CDR3 length: 14 residues. CDR3 sequence reads: CASRNGTGPYGYTF. DNA of the CDR3: TGTGCCAGCCGAAACGGGACAGGACCCTATGGCTACACCTTC.